The T cell receptor (beta chain) under discussion was sequenced for a study of metastatic and nonmetastatic thyroid tumors (dated by TCRdb to 2019 to 2021). Regarding the study in general: The researchers compared repertoires between peripheral blood samples and tumor or nodule tissue samples from patients with malignant or benign thyroid disease.

Library method: PCR. Sequencer: Illumina HiSeq 4000. High-throughput sequencing was used to profile the CDR3 region of the TCR beta-chain in every patient. Concerning the study's data processing: CDR3 differences across clinicopathological groups were used to build a classifier for discriminating distant-metastatic papillary thyroid cancer patients. To measure repertoire diversity the researchers used the Shannon index, while the Morisita-Horn index served to gauge how similar the tumor and blood repertoires were. TCRdb ran its own pipeline on the public reads, namely fastp trimming at Q25 and MiXCR clone calling, and kept in-frame beta chains. The authors' filters were not applied to this entry. Here the sample has around 46,000 clones; approximately 20% occur a single time. The ten biggest clones cover approximately 3.8% of the sample. In the case of this clone: Its antigen is currently not known. The junction differs from germline at one of its ends, possibly a read error.

The paper's findings and limits, for the study overall: In both blood and tumor samples, malignant tumors were reported to have significantly higher TCR beta diversity than benign nodules.

Taken from the germline V gene, the CDR1 and CDR2 loops are SGHRS and YFSETQ. Taken from cysteine to phenylalanine, the CDR3 has 13 residues. Only the CDR3 part of the read is kept: 39 bases, read in frame from the first base. No treatment had been received by any patient before thyroid surgery. Using T-cell receptor beta sequencing, the researchers looked back retrospectively at clinical samples from patients, gathered between about 2012 and 2019. This chain joins TRBV5-1 to TRBJ1-1, with the D gene uncertain. The material sequenced was blood. This clonotype originated in a male donor with papillary thyroid cancer or a benign thyroid nodule (not recorded which). Some clones in this sample may be carry-over from other donors' samples. The CDR3: CANSLEGNTEAFF. The DNA sequence is TGCGCCAACAGCCTGGAGGGGAACACTGAAGCTTTCTTT.